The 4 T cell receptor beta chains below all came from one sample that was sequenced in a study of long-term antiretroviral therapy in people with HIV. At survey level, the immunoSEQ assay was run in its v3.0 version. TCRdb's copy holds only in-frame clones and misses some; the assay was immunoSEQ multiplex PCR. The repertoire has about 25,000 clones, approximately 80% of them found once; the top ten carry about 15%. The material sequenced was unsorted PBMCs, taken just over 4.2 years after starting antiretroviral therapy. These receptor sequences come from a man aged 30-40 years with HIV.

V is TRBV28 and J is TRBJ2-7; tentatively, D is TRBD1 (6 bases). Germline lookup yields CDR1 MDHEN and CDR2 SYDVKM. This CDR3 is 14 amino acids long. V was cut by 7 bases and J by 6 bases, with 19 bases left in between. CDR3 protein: CASNAQGHRGEQYF. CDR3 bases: TGTGCCAGCAACGCCCAGGGGCATCGAGGCGAGCAGTACTTC.

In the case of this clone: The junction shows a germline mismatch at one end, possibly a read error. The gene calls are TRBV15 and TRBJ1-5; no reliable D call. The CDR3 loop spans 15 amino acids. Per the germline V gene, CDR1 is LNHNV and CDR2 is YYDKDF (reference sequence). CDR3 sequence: CATSRDKGRRQPQHF. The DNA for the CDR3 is TGTGCCACCAGCCGAGACAAGGGAAGGCGTCAGCCCCAGCATTTT.

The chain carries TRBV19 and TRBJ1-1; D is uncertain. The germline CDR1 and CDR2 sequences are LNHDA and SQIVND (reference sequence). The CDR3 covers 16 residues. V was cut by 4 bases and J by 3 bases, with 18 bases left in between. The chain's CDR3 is CASSRGQAGGDTEAFF. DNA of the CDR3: TGTGCCAGTAGTAGAGGCCAAGCCGGCGGGGACACTGAAGCTTTCTTT.

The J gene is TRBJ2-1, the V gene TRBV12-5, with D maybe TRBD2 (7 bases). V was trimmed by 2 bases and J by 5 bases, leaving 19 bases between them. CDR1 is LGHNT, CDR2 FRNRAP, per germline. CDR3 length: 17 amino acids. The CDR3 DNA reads TGTGCTAGTGGTTTGTGGGAGGGGGGCTTTGGTGACAATGAGCAGTTCTTC. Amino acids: CASGLWEGGFGDNEQFF.